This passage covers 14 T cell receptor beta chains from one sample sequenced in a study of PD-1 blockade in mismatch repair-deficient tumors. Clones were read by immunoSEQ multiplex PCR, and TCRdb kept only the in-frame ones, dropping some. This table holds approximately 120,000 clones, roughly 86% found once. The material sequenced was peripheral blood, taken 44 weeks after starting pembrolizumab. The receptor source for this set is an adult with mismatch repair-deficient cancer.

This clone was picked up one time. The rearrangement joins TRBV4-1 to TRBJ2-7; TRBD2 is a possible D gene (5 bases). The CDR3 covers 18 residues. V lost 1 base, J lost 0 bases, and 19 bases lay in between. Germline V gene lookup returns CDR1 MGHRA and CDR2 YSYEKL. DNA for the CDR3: TGCGCCAGCAGCCAAGTTATACCCGGACGGAGGAGCTCCTACGAGCAGTACTTC. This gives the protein CASSQVIPGRRSSYEQYF.

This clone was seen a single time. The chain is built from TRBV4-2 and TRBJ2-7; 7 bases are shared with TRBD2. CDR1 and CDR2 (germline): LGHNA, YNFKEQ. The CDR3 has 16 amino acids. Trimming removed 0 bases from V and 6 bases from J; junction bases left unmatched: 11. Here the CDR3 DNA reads TGTGCCAGCAGCCAAGATCTGGCTAGCGGAAGTTCCGAGCAGTACTTC. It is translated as CASSQDLASGSSEQYF.

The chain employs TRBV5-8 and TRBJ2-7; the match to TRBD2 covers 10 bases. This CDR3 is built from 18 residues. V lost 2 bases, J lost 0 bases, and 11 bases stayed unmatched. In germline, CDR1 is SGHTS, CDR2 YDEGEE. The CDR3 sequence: CASSLSPPSGRASYEQYF. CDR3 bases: TGTGCCAGCAGCTTATCCCCTCCGAGCGGGAGGGCCTCCTACGAGCAGTACTTC.

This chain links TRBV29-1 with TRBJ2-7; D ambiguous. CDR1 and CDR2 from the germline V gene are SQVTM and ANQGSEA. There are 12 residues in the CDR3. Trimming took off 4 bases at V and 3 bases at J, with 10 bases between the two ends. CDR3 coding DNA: TGCAGCGTTGCGTCGGAAGTCTACGAGCAGTACTTC. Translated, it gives CSVASEVYEQYF.

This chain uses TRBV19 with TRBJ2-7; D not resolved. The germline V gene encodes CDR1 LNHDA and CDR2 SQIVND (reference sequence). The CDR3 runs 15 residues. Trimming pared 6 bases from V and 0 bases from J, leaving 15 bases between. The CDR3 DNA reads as TGTGCCAGTAGGAACCGAGGACGGTCCTCCTACGAGCAGTACTTC. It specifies CASRNRGRSSYEQYF.

CDR3 nucleotides: TGTGCCAGCAGTGAAATCTCTTTGAGGGAGATCTACGAGCAGTACTTC. It specifies CASSEISLREIYEQYF. The chain uses TRBV25-1 and TRBJ2-7, with D possibly being TRBD2 (5 bases). Trimming took 2 bases from V and 3 from J, leaving 17 bases between them. The CDR3 consists of 16 residues. Per the germline V gene, CDR1 is MGHDK and CDR2 is SYGVNS.

Here the CDR3 reads CASSQSATGTLNTEAFF. DNA of the CDR3: TGCGCCAGCAGTCAATCGGCAACAGGTACTTTGAACACTGAAGCTTTCTTT. The V and J genes are TRBV23-1 and TRBJ1-1, with D possibly TRBD1 on 5 matching bases. TRBV23-1 is an ORF, with its function uncertain. V was clipped by 0 bases and J by 0 bases, with 14 bases between them. The CDR3 runs 17 residues.

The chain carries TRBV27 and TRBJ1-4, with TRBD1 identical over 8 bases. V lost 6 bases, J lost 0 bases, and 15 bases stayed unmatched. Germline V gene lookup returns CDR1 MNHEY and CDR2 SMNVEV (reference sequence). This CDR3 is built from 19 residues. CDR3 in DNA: TGTGCCAGCAGACCCCGTTGGACAGGGCAAGATGCAACTAATGAAAAACTGTTTTTT. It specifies CASRPRWTGQDATNEKLFF.

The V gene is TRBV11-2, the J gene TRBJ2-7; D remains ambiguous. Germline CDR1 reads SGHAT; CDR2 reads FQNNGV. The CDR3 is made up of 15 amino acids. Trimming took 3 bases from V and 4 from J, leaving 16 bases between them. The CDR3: CASSLRHNMKYEQYF. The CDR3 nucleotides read TGTGCCAGCAGCTTGCGCCATAACATGAAATACGAGCAGTACTTC.

The CDR3 nucleotides read TGTGCCACCAGCAGAGCGTTCGGGTTACCGGGACAGGGTTTCAACGAGCAGTACTTC. Amino acids: CATSRAFGLPGQGFNEQYF. This rearrangement joins TRBV15 to TRBJ2-7; 9 nucleotides agree with TRBD1. This CDR3 contains 19 residues. Trimming removed 1 base from V and 5 bases from J; junction bases left unmatched: 18. Germline CDR1 is LNHNV and CDR2 is YYDKDF (reference sequence). Complete variable domain (other parts from reference TRBV15 and TRBJ2-7): DAMVIQNPRYQVTQFGKPVTLSCSQTLNHNVMYWYQQKSSQAPKLLFHYYDKDFNNEADTPDNFQSRRPNTSFCFLDIRSPGLGDTAMYLCATSRAFGLPGQGFNEQYFGPGTRLTVT.

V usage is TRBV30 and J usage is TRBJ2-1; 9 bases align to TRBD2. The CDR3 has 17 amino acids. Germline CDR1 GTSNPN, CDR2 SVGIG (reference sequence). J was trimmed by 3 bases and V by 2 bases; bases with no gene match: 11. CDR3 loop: CAWSPPGSGSLYNEQFF. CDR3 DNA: TGTGCCTGGAGTCCCCCGGGTAGCGGGAGTCTCTACAATGAGCAGTTCTTC.

CDR3 sequence (DNA): TGTGCCAGCAGCCCGGGAGCGAATGAGCAGTTCTTC. Translating gives CASSPGANEQFF. This chain connects TRBV28 to TRBJ2-1; possible D gene TRBD2, 6 bases. V was shortened by 6 bases and J by 7 bases, with 10 bases between the two germline ends. The CDR3 extends over 12 amino acids. Germline CDR1 and CDR2: MDHEN and SYDVKM.

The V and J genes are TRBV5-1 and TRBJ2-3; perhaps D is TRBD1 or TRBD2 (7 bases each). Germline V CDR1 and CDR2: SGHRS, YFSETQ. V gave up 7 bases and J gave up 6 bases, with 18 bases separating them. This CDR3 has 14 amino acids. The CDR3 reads CASQGGAQADTQYF. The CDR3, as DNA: TGCGCCAGCCAGGGGGGGGCCCAGGCCGATACGCAGTATTTT.

The CDR3 protein is CASSALTGDHSEAFF. Here the CDR3 DNA reads TGTGCCAGCAGCGCTTTGACGGGGGACCACTCAGAAGCTTTCTTT. This chain joins TRBV19 and TRBJ1-1, with a tentative D call TRBD1 (5 bases). The CDR3 is 15 residues long. V gave up 9 bases and J gave up 8 bases, with 25 bases separating them. CDR1 LNHDA and CDR2 SQIVND come from the germline V gene (reference sequence).